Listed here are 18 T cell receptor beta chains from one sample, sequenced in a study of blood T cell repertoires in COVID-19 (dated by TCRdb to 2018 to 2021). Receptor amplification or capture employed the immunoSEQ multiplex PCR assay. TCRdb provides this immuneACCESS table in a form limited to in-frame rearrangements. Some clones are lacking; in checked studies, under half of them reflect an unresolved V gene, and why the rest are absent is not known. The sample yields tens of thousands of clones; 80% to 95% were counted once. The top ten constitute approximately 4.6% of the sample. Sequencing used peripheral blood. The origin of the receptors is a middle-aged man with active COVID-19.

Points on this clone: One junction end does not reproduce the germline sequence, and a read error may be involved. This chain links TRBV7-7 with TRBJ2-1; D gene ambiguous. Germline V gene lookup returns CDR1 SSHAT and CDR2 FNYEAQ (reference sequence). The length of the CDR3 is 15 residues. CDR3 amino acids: CASSLGLDSYNEQFF. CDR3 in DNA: TGTGCTAGCAGCTTAGGGCTAGACTCCTACAATGAGCAGTTCTTC.

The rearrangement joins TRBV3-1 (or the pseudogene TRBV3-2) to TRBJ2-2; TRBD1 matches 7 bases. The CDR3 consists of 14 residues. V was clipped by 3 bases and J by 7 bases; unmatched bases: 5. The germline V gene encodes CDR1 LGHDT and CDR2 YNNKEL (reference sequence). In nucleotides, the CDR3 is TGTGCCAGCAGCCACAGACAGGGCATCGGGGAGCTGTTTTTT. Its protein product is CASSHRQGIGELFF.

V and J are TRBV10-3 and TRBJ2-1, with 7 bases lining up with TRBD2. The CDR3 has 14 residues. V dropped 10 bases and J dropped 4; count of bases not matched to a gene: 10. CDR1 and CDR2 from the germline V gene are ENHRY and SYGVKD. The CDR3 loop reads CANSAGLNYNEQFF. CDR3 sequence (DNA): TGTGCCAACTCCGCGGGACTAAATTACAATGAGCAGTTCTTC.

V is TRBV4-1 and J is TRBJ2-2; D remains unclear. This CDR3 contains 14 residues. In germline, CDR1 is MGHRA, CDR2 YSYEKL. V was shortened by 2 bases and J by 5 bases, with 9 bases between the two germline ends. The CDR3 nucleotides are TGCGCCAGCAGCCAAAATCGGTTAACCGGGGAGCTGTTTTTT. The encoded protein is CASSQNRLTGELFF.

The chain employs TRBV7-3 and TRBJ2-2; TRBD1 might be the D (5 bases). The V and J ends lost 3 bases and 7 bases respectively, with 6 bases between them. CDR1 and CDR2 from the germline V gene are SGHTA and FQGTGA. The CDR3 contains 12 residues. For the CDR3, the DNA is TGTGCCAGCAGCTTTAGGGGCGGGGAGCTGTTTTTT. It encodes CASSFRGGELFF.

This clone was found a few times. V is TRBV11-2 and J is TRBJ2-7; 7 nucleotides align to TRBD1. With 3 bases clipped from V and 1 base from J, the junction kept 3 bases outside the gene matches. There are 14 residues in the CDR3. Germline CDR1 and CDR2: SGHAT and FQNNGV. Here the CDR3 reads CASSFAGGSYEQYF. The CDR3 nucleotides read TGTGCCAGCAGCTTTGCAGGGGGATCCTACGAGCAGTACTTC.

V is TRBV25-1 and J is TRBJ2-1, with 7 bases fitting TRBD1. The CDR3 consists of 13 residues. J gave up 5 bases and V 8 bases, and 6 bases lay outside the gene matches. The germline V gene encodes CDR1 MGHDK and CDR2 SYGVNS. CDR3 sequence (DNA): TGTGCCAGCTTGGGACAGCAAAACAATGAGCAGTTCTTC. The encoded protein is CASLGQQNNEQFF.

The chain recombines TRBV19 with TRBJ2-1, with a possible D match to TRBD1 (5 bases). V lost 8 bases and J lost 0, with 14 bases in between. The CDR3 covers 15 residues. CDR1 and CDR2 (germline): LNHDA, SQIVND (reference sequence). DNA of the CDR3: TGTGCCAGTTCACCCCAGGGAAGCTCCTACAATGAGCAGTTCTTC. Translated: CASSPQGSSYNEQFF.

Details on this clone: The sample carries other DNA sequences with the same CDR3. The CDR3: CASTLGVSGNTIYF. CDR3 in DNA: TGTGCCAGTACCCTAGGGGTCTCTGGAAACACCATATATTTT. The chain employs TRBV19 and TRBJ1-3; possibly TRBD1 for D (5 bases). The CDR3 has 14 amino acids. Germline V lookup: CDR1 LNHDA, CDR2 SQIVND (reference sequence). V lost 7 bases to trimming and J lost 0 bases, with 10 bases between them.

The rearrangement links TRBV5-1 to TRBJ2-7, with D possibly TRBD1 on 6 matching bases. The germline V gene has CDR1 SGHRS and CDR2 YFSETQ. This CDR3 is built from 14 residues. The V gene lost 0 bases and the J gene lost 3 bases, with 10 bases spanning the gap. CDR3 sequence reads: CASSLVQGRYEQYF. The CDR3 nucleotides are TGCGCCAGCAGCTTGGTTCAGGGGCGCTACGAGCAGTACTTC.

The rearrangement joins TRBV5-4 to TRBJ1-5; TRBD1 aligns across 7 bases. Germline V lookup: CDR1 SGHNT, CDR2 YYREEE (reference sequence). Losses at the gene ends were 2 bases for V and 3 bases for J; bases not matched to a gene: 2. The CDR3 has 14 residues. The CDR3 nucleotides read TGTGCCAGCAGCTTACAGGGGTCCAATCAGCCCCAGCATTTT. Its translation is CASSLQGSNQPQHF.

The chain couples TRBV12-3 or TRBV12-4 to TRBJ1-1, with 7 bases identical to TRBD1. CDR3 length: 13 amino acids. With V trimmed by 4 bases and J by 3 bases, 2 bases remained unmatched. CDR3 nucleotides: TGTGCCAGCAGTTCAGGGGGGTACACTGAAGCTTTCTTT. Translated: CASSSGGYTEAFF.

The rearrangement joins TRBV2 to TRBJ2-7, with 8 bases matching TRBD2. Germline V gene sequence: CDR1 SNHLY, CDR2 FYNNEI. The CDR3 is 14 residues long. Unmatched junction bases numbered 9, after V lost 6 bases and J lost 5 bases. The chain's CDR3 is CASSRTPAGDEQYF. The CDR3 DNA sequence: TGTGCCAGCAGCCGAACACCAGCGGGAGACGAGCAGTACTTC.

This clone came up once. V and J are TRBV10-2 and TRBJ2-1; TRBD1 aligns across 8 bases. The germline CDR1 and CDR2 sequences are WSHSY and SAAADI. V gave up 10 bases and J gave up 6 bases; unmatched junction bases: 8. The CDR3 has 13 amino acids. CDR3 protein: CATDRGMGNEQFF. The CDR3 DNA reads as TGCGCCACCGACAGGGGAATGGGCAATGAGCAGTTCTTC.

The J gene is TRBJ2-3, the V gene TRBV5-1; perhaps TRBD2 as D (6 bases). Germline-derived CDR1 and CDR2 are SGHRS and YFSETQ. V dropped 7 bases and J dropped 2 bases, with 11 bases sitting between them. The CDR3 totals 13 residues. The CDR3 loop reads CASSRDSTDTQYF. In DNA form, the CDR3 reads TGCGCCAGCTCTCGGGACTCCACAGATACGCAGTATTTT.

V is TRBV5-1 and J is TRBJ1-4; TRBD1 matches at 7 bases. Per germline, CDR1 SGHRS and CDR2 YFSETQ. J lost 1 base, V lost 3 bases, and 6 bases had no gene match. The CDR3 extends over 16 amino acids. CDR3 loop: CASSWGSGGTNEKLFF. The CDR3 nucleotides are TGCGCCAGCAGCTGGGGGTCAGGGGGAACTAATGAAAAACTGTTTTTT.

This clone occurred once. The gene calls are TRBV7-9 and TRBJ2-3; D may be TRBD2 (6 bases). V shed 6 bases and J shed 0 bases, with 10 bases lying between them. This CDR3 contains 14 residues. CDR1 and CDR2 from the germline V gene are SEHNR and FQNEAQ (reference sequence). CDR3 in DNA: TGTGCCAGCAGGGCGGGATTGAGCACAGATACGCAGTATTTT. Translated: CASRAGLSTDTQYF. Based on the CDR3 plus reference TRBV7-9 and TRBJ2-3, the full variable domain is DTGVSQNPRHKITKRGQNVTFRCDPISEHNRLYWYRQTLGQGPEFLTYFQNEAQLEKSRLLSDRFSAERPKGSFSTLEIQRTEQGDSAMYLCASRAGLSTDTQYFGPGTRLTVL.

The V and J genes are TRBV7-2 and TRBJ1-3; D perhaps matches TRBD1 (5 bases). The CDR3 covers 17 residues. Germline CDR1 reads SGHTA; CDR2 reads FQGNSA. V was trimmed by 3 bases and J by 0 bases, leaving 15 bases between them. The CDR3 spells CASSLDSGLSSGNTIYF. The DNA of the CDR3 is TGTGCCAGCAGCTTGGATTCAGGGTTGAGCTCTGGAAACACCATATATTTT.